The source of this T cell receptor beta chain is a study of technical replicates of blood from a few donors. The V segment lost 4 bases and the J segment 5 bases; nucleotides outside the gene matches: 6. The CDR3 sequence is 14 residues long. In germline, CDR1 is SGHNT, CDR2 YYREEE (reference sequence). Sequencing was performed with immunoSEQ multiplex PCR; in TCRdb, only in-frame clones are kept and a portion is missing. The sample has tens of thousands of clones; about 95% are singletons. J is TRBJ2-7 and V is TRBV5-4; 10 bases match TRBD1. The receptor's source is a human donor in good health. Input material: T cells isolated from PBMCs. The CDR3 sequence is CASSLPGTGDEQYF. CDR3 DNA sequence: TGTGCCAGCAGCCTACCCGGGACAGGGGACGAGCAGTACTTC.